These 24 T cell receptor beta chains share one sample of origin, sequenced in a study of blood T cell repertoires in COVID-19. Only in-frame clones appear in the TCRdb table, and some are missing; sequencing was by immunoSEQ multiplex PCR. The data show about 210,000 clones, under 95% seen once. Material for sequencing was peripheral blood. The receptors were sampled from a man aged 25-40 years with acute or convalescent COVID-19.

This clone was seen only once. The chain couples TRBV30 to TRBJ2-1; weak D call: TRBD2 (7 bases). The V end lost 1 base, the J end lost 6 bases, and 16 bases lay between the germline ends. CDR3 length equals 15 residues. Germline V gene lookup returns CDR1 GTSNPN and CDR2 SVGIG (reference sequence). The DNA of the CDR3 is TGTGCCTGGAGTGGGGGGGCGGGAGTTGTCAATGAGCAGTTCTTC. Protein sequence: CAWSGGAGVVNEQFF. Variable domain in full (rest from reference TRBV30 and TRBJ2-1): SQTIHQWPATLVQPVGSPLSLECTVEGTSNPNLYWYRQAAGRGLQLLFYSVGIGQISSEVPQNLSASRPQDRQFILSSKKLLLSDSGFYLCAWSGGAGVVNEQFFGPGTRLTVL.

This clone is a singleton in its sample. The chain carries TRBV19 and TRBJ2-2; no clear D gene. This CDR3 comprises 15 residues. CDR1 is LNHDA, CDR2 SQIVND, per germline (reference sequence). V was pared by 3 bases and J by 1 base, with 9 bases between. This chain's CDR3 is CASSIGTRNTGELFF. The CDR3, as DNA: TGTGCCAGTAGTATCGGTACCCGGAACACCGGGGAGCTGTTTTTT.

The gene calls are TRBV7-9 and TRBJ1-5, with D unresolved. CDR3 length: 13 amino acids. V dropped 2 bases and J dropped 5 bases, with 7 bases sitting between them. The germline V gene has CDR1 SEHNR and CDR2 FQNEAQ (reference sequence). In DNA form, the CDR3 reads TGTGCCAGCAGCTTATTCACAGATCAGCCCCAGCATTTT. It codes for CASSLFTDQPQHF.

This clone was recorded only once. The rearrangement joins TRBV21-1 to TRBJ1-4. TRBV21-1 is deemed a pseudogene. This CDR3 region has 18 residues. CDR3 in DNA: TGTGCCAGCAGCAACTATTTCGGGGGTTGTTGCGAATTCGGAAAACTGTTTTTT. Translated, it gives CASSNYFGGCCEFGKLFF.

The chain is built from TRBV28 and TRBJ1-1; 9 nucleotides match TRBD1. This CDR3 spans 17 amino acids. Germline CDR1 is MDHEN and CDR2 is SYDVKM. J lost 6 bases, V lost 3 bases, and 14 bases had no gene match. This chain's CDR3 is CASSFWGLRQGGSEAFF. In nucleotides, the CDR3 is TGTGCCAGCAGTTTCTGGGGTTTGAGACAGGGGGGGTCTGAAGCTTTCTTT.

The chain employs TRBV7-9 and TRBJ1-1; weak D call: TRBD1 (6 bases). The CDR3 length is 15 residues. V lost 1 base and J 9 bases, leaving 18 bases between the germline ends. Germline V CDR1 and CDR2: SEHNR, FQNEAQ (reference sequence). For the CDR3, the DNA is TGTGCCAGCAGCTTAGATCGTGAGAGCAGGGGCCAAGCTTTCTTT. This codes for CASSLDRESRGQAFF.

The rearrangement uses TRBV21-1 and TRBJ1-4; the table's D gene call, TRBD1, was not cross checked with the DNA. TRBV21-1 has pseudogene status. The CDR3 is made up of 17 amino acids. The CDR3: CASSTIPKAPRGEKLFF. The CDR3 nucleotides are TGTGCCAGCAGCACAATCCCCAAGGCGCCTAGGGGGGAAAAACTGTTTTTT.

The V gene is TRBV21-1, the J gene TRBJ1-6; the D segment call TRBD1 is taken from the table without a DNA check. TRBV21-1 is given as a pseudogene. CDR3 length: 18 residues. In DNA form, the CDR3 reads TGTGCCAGCAGCAAAAAAGGACAGGGGGCAAAAAGGGATTCACCCCTCCACTTT. Its translation: CASSKKGQGAKRDSPLHF.

The V gene is TRBV12-1, the J gene TRBJ2-1; the table's D call TRBD1 went unverified against the DNA. TRBV12-1 is a pseudogene segment. This CDR3 region has 16 residues. DNA for the CDR3: TGTGCCAGCAGCTTTGGGGCGCCCGGCTCCTACAATGAGCAGTTCTTC. Translation gives CASSFGAPGSYNEQFF.

This chain links TRBV6-1 with TRBJ1-1; D is unresolved. The CDR3 spans 11 residues. The V end was cut by 2 bases, the J end by 10 bases, with 8 bases between. Germline assignment: CDR1 MNHNS and CDR2 SASEGT. The CDR3 DNA follows: TGTGCCAGCAGTGAAATTTTCCGAGCTTTCTTT. Its protein is CASSEIFRAFF.

The chain employs TRBV10-3 and TRBJ2-5; TRBD1 aligns across 10 bases. This CDR3 is 15 amino acids long. The germline V gene encodes CDR1 ENHRY and CDR2 SYGVKD. Trimming removed 5 bases from V and 4 bases from J; junction bases left unmatched: 7. The CDR3 region has the DNA TGTGCCATCAGTCCCGGGACAGGGGTTATAGAGACCCAGTACTTC. It yields the protein CAISPGTGVIETQYF.

The J gene is TRBJ1-6, the V gene TRBV15; 8 positions match TRBD1. The CDR3 runs 18 residues. The germline V gene encodes CDR1 LNHNV and CDR2 YYDKDF (reference sequence). With V trimmed by 0 bases and J by 1 base, 5 bases remained unmatched. CDR3 protein: CATSREAGGLSYNSPLHF. The CDR3 DNA is TGTGCCACCAGCAGAGAAGCAGGGGGCTTATCCTATAATTCACCCCTCCACTTT. Full variable domain (outside the CDR3, taken from reference TRBV15 and TRBJ1-6): DAMVIQNPRYQVTQFGKPVTLSCSQTLNHNVMYWYQQKSSQAPKLLFHYYDKDFNNEADTPDNFQSRRPNTSFCFLDIRSPGLGDTAMYLCATSREAGGLSYNSPLHFGNGTRLTVT.

This CDR3 is CAWSAPGGTSTEAFF. The CDR3 nucleotides read TGTGCCTGGAGTGCCCCGGGGGGGACCAGCACTGAAGCTTTCTTT. The V call is TRBV30, the J call TRBJ1-1, with TRBD1 as a possible D gene (5 bases). Germline values: CDR1 GTSNPN, CDR2 SVGIG (reference sequence). With 1 base removed from V and 4 bases from J, the gap between germline ends came to 16 bases. The CDR3 runs 15 residues. The full variable domain, with the rest looked up from reference TRBV30 and TRBJ1-1, is SQTIHQWPATLVQPVGSPLSLECTVEGTSNPNLYWYRQAAGRGLQLLFYSVGIGQISSEVPQNLSASRPQDRQFILSSKKLLLSDSGFYLCAWSAPGGTSTEAFFGQGTRLTVV.

The CDR3 loop is CAISPMEISDAHGYTF. In DNA form, the CDR3 reads TGTGCCATCAGTCCCATGGAGATCAGTGACGCGCATGGCTACACCTTC. The genes are TRBV10-3 and TRBJ1-2; D uncertain. V was trimmed by 5 bases and J by 6 bases, leaving 22 bases between them. This CDR3 has 16 residues. Germline V gene sequence: CDR1 ENHRY, CDR2 SYGVKD.

This clone has a single count. V and J are TRBV15 and TRBJ2-3; D is possibly TRBD2 (6 bases). The V end was cut by 8 bases, the J end by 10 bases, with 13 bases between. The length of the CDR3 is 11 residues. From germline, CDR1 is LNHNV and CDR2 YYDKDF (reference sequence). The CDR3 sequence is CATRMGGSQYF. The CDR3, as DNA: TGTGCCACCCGTATGGGGGGTTCGCAGTATTTT.

The CDR3 DNA reads as TGTGCCAGCAGTTTGGGCAGGGGGCAGCCGTATTTT. Its protein is CASSLGRGQPYF. The chain recombines TRBV6-2 or TRBV6-3 with TRBJ2-3, with 8 bases fitting TRBD1. Germline V gene sequence: CDR1 MNHEY, CDR2 SVGEGT. The ends lost 4 bases at V and 14 bases at J; junction bases unmatched: 8. This CDR3 is built from 12 residues.

The chain couples TRBV19 to TRBJ1-5; D possibly corresponds to TRBD1 (6 bases). The CDR3 contains 13 residues. Per germline, CDR1 LNHDA and CDR2 SQIVND (reference sequence). V dropped 3 bases and J dropped 6 bases, with 9 bases sitting between them. The CDR3: CASSIQGSQPQHF. CDR3 DNA sequence: TGTGCCAGTAGTATCCAGGGGAGTCAGCCCCAGCATTTT.

V is TRBV10-1 and J is TRBJ2-5; D not resolved. CDR1 is WNHNN, CDR2 SYGVQD, per germline (reference sequence). V shed 2 bases and J shed 4 bases, with 5 bases lying between them. The CDR3 runs 12 residues. The CDR3 nucleotides read TGCGCCAGCAGTGAGACTCTAGAGACCCAGTACTTC. Its protein product is CASSETLETQYF.

V usage is TRBV5-5 and J usage is TRBJ1-5, with no clear D. The CDR3 extends over 13 amino acids. V shed 4 bases and J shed 7 bases, with 12 bases lying between them. The germline V gene has CDR1 SGHKS and CDR2 YYEKEE (reference sequence). CDR3 in DNA: TGTGCCAGCAGCCGGGCGGAGGGCCAGCCCCAGCATTTT. It specifies CASSRAEGQPQHF.

V usage is TRBV11-2 and J usage is TRBJ1-2; TRBD1 might be the D (5 bases). CDR1 is SGHAT and CDR2 is FQNNGV in the germline V gene. The CDR3 has 16 residues. V was cut by 5 bases and J by 4 bases, with 20 bases left in between. In DNA, the CDR3 is TGTGCCAGCAGCCCACTTCGGGGGAGGGCCCCCTATGGCTACACCTTC. It yields the protein CASSPLRGRAPYGYTF.

J is TRBJ1-2 and V is TRBV28; D is perhaps TRBD1 (5 bases). Germline CDR1 reads MDHEN; CDR2 reads SYDVKM. Trimming shortened V by 6 bases and J by 6 bases, and 11 bases separated the two germline ends. The CDR3 contains 12 residues. The CDR3 is CASSWGRDGYTF. The CDR3 region has the DNA TGTGCCAGCAGCTGGGGGAGGGATGGCTACACCTTC.

The rearrangement uses TRBV6-5 and TRBJ1-2; TRBD1 is a possible D gene (6 bases). From germline, CDR1 is MNHEY and CDR2 SVGAGI. The ends were cut back, 5 bases at V and 7 bases at J, with 14 bases in the middle. This CDR3 comprises 13 residues. The CDR3 region is CASSNGGRRGYTF. The CDR3 DNA is TGTGCCAGCAGTAACGGGGGGCGGCGTGGCTACACCTTC.

This clone was seen once. J is TRBJ1-2 and V is TRBV19, with 8 positions matching TRBD1. With 1 base clipped from V and 0 bases from J, the junction kept 1 base outside the gene matches. CDR1 is LNHDA, CDR2 SQIVND, per germline (reference sequence). The CDR3 contains 15 residues. The CDR3 nucleotides are TGTGCCAGTAGTATAGGCAGGGGGCCTAACTATGGCTACACCTTC. Protein product: CASSIGRGPNYGYTF.

The chain carries TRBV2 and TRBJ1-2, with D possibly matching TRBD1 (5 bases). V lost 0 bases and J lost 8, with 13 bases in between. CDR3 size: 14 residues. Germline V CDR1 and CDR2: SNHLY, FYNNEI. CDR3 in amino acids: CASSEAWGYGGYTF. CDR3 DNA sequence: TGTGCCAGCAGTGAAGCGTGGGGCTACGGGGGCTACACCTTC. The whole variable domain, remainder taken from reference TRBV2 and TRBJ1-2, is EPEVTQTPSHQVTQMGQEVILRCVPISNHLYFYWYRQILGQKVEFLVSFYNNEISEKSEIFDDQFSVERPDGSNFTLKIRSTKLEDSAMYFCASSEAWGYGGYTFGSGTRLTVV.